This passage covers 10 T cell receptor beta chains from one sample sequenced in a study of blood T cell repertoires in COVID-19. Using immunoSEQ multiplex PCR, the repertoire was profiled, and TCRdb retains in-frame clones only, with some absent. The sample carries 110,000 to 150,000 clones, roughly 90% recorded once. Sequencing was performed on PBMCs or T cells enriched from blood (not recorded which). The receptors were sampled from a man in his fifties or sixties who had recovered from COVID-19.

The chain is built from TRBV24-1 and TRBJ2-5, with 8 positions matching TRBD1. V was pared by 0 bases and J by 2 bases, with 7 bases of the junction left unmatched. Germline V gene data show CDR1 as KGHDR and CDR2 as SFDVKD. This CDR3 is 17 amino acids long. The CDR3 nucleotides are TGTGCCACCAGTGATTTGCATACCGGGACAGGACAAGAGACCCAGTACTTC. It yields the protein CATSDLHTGTGQETQYF.

This chain links TRBV4-1 with TRBJ1-3; D is ambiguous. Germline-derived CDR1 and CDR2 are MGHRA and YSYEKL. Trimming pared 3 bases from V and 1 base from J, leaving 22 bases between. This CDR3 contains 19 residues. This chain's CDR3 is CASSHPYTGNVGSGNTIYF. CDR3 DNA sequence: TGCGCCAGCAGCCATCCTTACACCGGGAACGTCGGATCTGGAAACACCATATATTTT.

The V and J genes are TRBV5-4 and TRBJ2-1; 9 bases are shared with TRBD2. Germline V gives CDR1 SGHNT, CDR2 YYREEE (reference sequence). CDR3 length equals 16 residues. Trimming at V came to 0 bases and at J to 7 bases, leaving 8 bases not matched to a gene. The CDR3 loop reads CASSLAGLASGNEQFF. The DNA of the CDR3 is TGTGCCAGCAGCTTGGCGGGACTAGCCAGTGGGAATGAGCAGTTCTTC. Full variable domain (missing parts from reference TRBV5-4 and TRBJ2-1): ETGVTQSPTHLIKTRGQQVTLRCSSQSGHNTVSWYQQALGQGPQFIFQYYREEENGRGNFPPRFSGLQFPNYSSELNVNALELDDSALYLCASSLAGLASGNEQFFGPGTRLTVL.

The V and J genes are TRBV5-5 and TRBJ2-7, with TRBD1 as a possible D gene (6 bases). This CDR3 has 14 amino acids. Trimming took off 5 bases at V and 5 bases at J, with 17 bases between the two ends. Per the germline V gene, CDR1 is SGHKS and CDR2 is YYEKEE (reference sequence). The CDR3 spells CASRRWGHFDEQYF. In DNA form, the CDR3 reads TGTGCCAGCAGGAGATGGGGACATTTCGACGAGCAGTACTTC.

This chain links TRBV6-5 with TRBJ1-2; D gene uncertain. The CDR3 is made up of 12 amino acids. Germline CDR1 MNHEY, CDR2 SVGAGI. V was pared by 10 bases and J by 2 bases, with 11 bases between. CDR3 sequence: CAIRTGNYGYTF. The CDR3 nucleotides are TGTGCCATTAGAACGGGAAACTATGGCTACACCTTC.

The chain combines TRBV7-2 with TRBJ1-6; D call uncertain. CDR1 and CDR2 (germline): SGHTA, FQGNSA. This CDR3 region has 13 residues. V was pared by 1 base and J by 7 bases, with 5 bases between. The CDR3 nucleotides read TGTGCCAGCAGCTTAGAGCGGAATTCACCCCTCCACTTT. Amino acid sequence: CASSLERNSPLHF.

The DNA for the CDR3 is TGTGCCAGCAGCCCCGACAGGGGGCGCGGGAACACTGAAGCTTTCTTT. Its protein product is CASSPDRGRGNTEAFF. The gene calls are TRBV9 and TRBJ1-1; 10 bases are a match to TRBD1. Germline V CDR1 and CDR2: SGDLS, YYNGEE. With 4 bases clipped from V and 1 base from J, the junction kept 7 bases outside the gene matches. This CDR3 contains 16 residues.

The chain uses TRBV5-1 and TRBJ1-4; D uncertain. Looked up from germline, CDR1 is SGHRS and CDR2 is YFSETQ. V lost 0 bases to trimming and J lost 0 bases, with 3 bases between them. This CDR3 comprises 14 residues. In nucleotides, the CDR3 is TGCGCCAGCAGCTTGGCCGCAACTAATGAAAAACTGTTTTTT. This translates into CASSLAATNEKLFF.

The gene calls are TRBV7-3 and TRBJ2-1; 7 bases are shared with TRBD1. The germline CDR1 and CDR2 sequences are SGHTA and FQGTGA. This CDR3 is built from 12 residues. V shed 3 bases and J 8 bases; nucleotides not matched to a gene: 1. The CDR3, as DNA: TGTGCCAGCAGCTTGCAGGGGGATGAGCAGTTCTTC. The encoded protein is CASSLQGDEQFF.

This sequence joins TRBV4-3 and TRBJ1-6, with 10 bases identical to TRBD1. Losses at the gene ends were 4 bases for V and 8 bases for J; bases not matched to a gene: 5. CDR1 LGHNA and CDR2 YSLEER come from the germline V gene. CDR3 length equals 15 residues. The DNA of the CDR3 is TGCGCCAGCAGCCGCACCGGGACAGGGGATTCACCCCTCCACTTT. It codes for CASSRTGTGDSPLHF.